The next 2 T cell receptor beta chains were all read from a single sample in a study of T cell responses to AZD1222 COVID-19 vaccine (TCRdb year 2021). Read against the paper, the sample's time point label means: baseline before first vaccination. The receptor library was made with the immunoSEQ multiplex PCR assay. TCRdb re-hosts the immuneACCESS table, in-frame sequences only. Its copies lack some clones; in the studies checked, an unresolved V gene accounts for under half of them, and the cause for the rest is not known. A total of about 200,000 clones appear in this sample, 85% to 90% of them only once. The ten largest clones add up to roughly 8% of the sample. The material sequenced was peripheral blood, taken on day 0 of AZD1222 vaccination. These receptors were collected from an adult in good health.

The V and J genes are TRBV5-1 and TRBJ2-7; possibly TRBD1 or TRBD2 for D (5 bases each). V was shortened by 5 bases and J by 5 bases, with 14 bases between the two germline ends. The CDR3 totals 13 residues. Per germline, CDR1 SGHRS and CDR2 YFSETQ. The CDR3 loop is CASSREMGHEQYF. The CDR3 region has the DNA TGCGCCAGCAGTCGCGAGATGGGACACGAGCAGTACTTC.

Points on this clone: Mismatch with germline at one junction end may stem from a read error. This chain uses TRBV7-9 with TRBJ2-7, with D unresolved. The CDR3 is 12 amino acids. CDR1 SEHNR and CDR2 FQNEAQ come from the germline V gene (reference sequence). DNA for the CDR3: TGTGCCAGCCGCAGCTTCCCCTATGAGCAGTACTTC. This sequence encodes CASRSFPYEQYF.